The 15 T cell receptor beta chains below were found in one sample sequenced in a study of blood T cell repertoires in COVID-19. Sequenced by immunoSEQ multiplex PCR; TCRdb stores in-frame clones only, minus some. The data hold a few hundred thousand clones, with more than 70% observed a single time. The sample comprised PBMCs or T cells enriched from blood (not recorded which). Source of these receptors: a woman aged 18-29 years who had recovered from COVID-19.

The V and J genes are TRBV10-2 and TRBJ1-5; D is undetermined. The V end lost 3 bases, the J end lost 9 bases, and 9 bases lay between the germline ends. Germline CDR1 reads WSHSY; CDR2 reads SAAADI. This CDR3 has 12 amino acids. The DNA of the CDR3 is TGCGCCAGCAGTGACAGTTTTTGGCCCCAGCATTTT. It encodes CASSDSFWPQHF.

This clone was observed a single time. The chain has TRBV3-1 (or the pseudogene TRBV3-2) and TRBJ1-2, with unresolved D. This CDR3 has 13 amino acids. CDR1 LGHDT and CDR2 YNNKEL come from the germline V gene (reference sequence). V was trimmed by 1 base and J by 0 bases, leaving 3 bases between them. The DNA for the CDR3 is TGTGCCAGCAGCCAAGTCACTAACTATGGCTACACCTTC. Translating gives CASSQVTNYGYTF.

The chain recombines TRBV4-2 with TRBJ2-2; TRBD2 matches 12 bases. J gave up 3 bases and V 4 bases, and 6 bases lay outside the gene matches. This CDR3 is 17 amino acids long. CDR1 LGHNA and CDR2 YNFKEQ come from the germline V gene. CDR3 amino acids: CASSPWTSGEYTGELFF. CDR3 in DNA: TGTGCCAGCAGCCCCTGGACTAGCGGGGAATACACCGGGGAGCTGTTTTTT.

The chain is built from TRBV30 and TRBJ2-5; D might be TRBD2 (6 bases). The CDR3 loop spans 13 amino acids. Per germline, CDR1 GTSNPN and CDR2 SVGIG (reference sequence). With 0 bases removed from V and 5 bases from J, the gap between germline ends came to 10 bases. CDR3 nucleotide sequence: TGTGCCTGGAGTGTCCACCGGGGGGAGACCCAGTACTTC. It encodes CAWSVHRGETQYF.

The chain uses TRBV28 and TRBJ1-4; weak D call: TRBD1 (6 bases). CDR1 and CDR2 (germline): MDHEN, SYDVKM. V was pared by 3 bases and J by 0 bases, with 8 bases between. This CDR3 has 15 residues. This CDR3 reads CASSLGQATNEKLFF. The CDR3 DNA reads TGTGCCAGCAGTTTGGGACAAGCAACTAATGAAAAACTGTTTTTT. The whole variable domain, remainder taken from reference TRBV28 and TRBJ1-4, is DVKVTQSSRYLVKRTGEKVFLECVQDMDHENMFWYRQDPGLGLRLIYFSYDVKMKEKGDIPEGYSVSREKKERFSLILESASTNQTSMYLCASSLGQATNEKLFFGSGTQLSVL.

CDR3: CAWSPREFEAFF. The CDR3 DNA follows: TGTGCCTGGAGCCCCCGGGAGTTTGAAGCTTTCTTT. The chain recombines TRBV30 with TRBJ1-1; no firm D call. Germline V gene sequence: CDR1 GTSNPN, CDR2 SVGIG (reference sequence). With 3 bases removed from V and 7 bases from J, the gap between germline ends came to 12 bases. The CDR3 spans 12 residues.

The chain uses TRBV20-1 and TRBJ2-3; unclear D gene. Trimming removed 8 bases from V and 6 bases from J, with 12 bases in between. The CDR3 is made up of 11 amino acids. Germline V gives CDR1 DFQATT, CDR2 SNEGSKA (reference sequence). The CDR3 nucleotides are TGCAGTTTTGAAGCTACTGATACGCAGTATTTT. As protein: CSFEATDTQYF.

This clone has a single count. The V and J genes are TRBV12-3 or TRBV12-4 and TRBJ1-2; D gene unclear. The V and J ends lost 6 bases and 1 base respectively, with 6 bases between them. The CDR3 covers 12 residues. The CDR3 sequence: CASSFRNYGYTF. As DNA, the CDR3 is TGTGCCAGCAGCTTCCGTAACTATGGCTACACCTTC.

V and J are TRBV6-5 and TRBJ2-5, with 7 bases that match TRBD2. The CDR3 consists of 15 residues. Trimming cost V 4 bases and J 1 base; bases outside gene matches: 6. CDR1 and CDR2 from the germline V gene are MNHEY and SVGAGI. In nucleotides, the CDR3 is TGTGCCAGCAGTTCCTGGGGGGGATCCCAAGAGACCCAGTACTTC. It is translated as CASSSWGGSQETQYF.

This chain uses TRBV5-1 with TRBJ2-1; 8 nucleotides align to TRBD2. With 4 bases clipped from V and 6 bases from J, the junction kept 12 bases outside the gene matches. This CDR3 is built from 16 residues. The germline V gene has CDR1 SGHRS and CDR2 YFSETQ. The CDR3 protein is CASSGSRGTRVNEQFF. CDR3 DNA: TGCGCCAGCAGCGGCTCTCGGGGGACTAGGGTCAATGAGCAGTTCTTC.

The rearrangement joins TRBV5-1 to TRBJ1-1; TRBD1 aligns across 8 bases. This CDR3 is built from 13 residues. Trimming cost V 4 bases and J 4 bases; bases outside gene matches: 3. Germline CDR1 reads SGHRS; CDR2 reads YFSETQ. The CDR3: CASSRTGPTEAFF. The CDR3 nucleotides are TGCGCCAGCAGCAGGACAGGGCCCACTGAAGCTTTCTTT.

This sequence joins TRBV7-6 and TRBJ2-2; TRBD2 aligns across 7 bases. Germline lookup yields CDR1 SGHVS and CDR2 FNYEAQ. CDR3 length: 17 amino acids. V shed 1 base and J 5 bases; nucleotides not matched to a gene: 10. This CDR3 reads CASSLEVSAGRTGELFF. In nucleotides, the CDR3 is TGTGCCAGCAGCTTAGAGGTCTCAGCGGGGCGGACCGGGGAGCTGTTTTTT.

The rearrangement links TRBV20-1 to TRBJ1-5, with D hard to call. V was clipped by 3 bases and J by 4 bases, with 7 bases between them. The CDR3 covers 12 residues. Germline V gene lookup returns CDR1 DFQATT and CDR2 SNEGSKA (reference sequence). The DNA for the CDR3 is TGCAGTGCTAGTCGAGGGAATCAGCCCCAGCATTTT. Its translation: CSASRGNQPQHF.

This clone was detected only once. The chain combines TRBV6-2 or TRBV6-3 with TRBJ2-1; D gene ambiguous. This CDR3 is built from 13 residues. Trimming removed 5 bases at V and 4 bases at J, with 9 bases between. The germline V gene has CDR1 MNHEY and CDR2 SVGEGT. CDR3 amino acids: CASSSTVYNEQFF. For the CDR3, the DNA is TGTGCCAGCAGTAGCACAGTGTACAATGAGCAGTTCTTC.

The CDR3 DNA sequence: TGTGCCAGCAGCTTCGGGGTTCAACAGCCCCAGCATTTT. It translates to CASSFGVQQPQHF. This sequence joins TRBV7-9 and TRBJ1-5; D not resolved. Per the germline V gene, CDR1 is SEHNR and CDR2 is FQNEAQ (reference sequence). The ends were cut back, 3 bases at V and 7 bases at J, with 10 bases in the middle. This CDR3 comprises 13 residues.